The clone carrying this TCR beta chain came up a few times. The data belong to a study of blood T cell repertoires in COVID-19. Background on the study: Samples of COVID-19 (acute and convalescent) were obtained from the United States, Italy and Spain. In each case, the material was cDNA or gDNA derived from T cells, B-cell-depleted T cells, or PBMCs.

Per the original data handling: Amplified reference gene primers provided the basis for estimating nucleated cell counts. Produced via immunoSEQ multiplex PCR; TCRdb's table is partial and in-frame only. Clone size and V and J calls were adopted from that table, with D and trimming inferred from the DNA. The sample consists of a few hundred thousand clones, approximately 82% of them appearing once. V lost 7 bases and J 0 bases, leaving 15 bases between the germline ends. This CDR3 is 15 amino acids long. The germline CDR1 and CDR2 sequences are LGHDT and YNNKEL (reference sequence). The sequence came from a woman aged 35 to 49 who had recovered from COVID-19. The sample consisted of peripheral blood. The chain recombines TRBV3-1 (or the pseudogene TRBV3-2) with TRBJ1-1; D uncertain. The CDR3: CASTRGLDVNTEAFF. The CDR3 DNA follows: TGTGCCAGCACCCGGGGATTGGATGTGAACACTGAAGCTTTCTTT.